This TCR beta chain was sequenced for a study of blood T cell repertoires in COVID-19. In the study overall: Acute-phase and convalescent COVID-19 samples originated in the United States, Italy and Spain. T cells, B-cell-depleted T cells, or PBMCs supplied cDNA or gDNA.

Under the authors' procedure: The assay estimated nucleated cells by amplifying reference gene primers. Profiled with immunoSEQ multiplex PCR; TCRdb holds only in-frame clones, not every one. That table supplies the V and J calls and clone size; D and trimming were determined from the DNA. This table has approximately 200,000 clones, around 87% appearing once. V was clipped by 5 bases and J by 8 bases; unmatched bases: 12. This CDR3 is 14 amino acids long. Germline V gene data show CDR1 as DFQATT and CDR2 as SNEGSKA (reference sequence). Input material: peripheral blood. The sequence was collected from a woman under 40 with active or convalescent COVID-19. J is TRBJ2-1 and V is TRBV20-1, with 7 bases lining up with TRBD2. Written as DNA, the CDR3 is TGCAGTGCTGGTGAGACTAGCTTGGGAGATGAGCAGTTCTTC. Its translation is CSAGETSLGDEQFF.